This TCR beta chain appears in the sequencing data of a study of cytomegalovirus exposure and HLA in healthy donors (dated by TCRdb to about 2017). Background for the entire study: An earlier analysis of more than 550 of the donors reported under 300 Gb of sequence data and 95 million to 120 million unique TCR beta sequences obtained from approximately 180 million T cells. High-throughput TCR immunosequencing, statistical association of individual TCRs with disease status, and machine learning were combined to predict cytomegalovirus infection status. Typing coverage varied by locus: about 620-640 donors for A, B, C, DRB1 and DQB1; roughly 520 for DQA1; some 610 for DPA1; fewer than 480 for DPB1. In addition to the first cohort of 500 to 850 subjects, a separate validation cohort of approximately 130 different subjects was used. Donor age, sex, ethnicity and CMV serostatus were compiled alongside the repertoire data. An earlier analysis of some 500 of the donors applied high-throughput TCR beta sequencing to assess whether each TCR beta V gene segment acted as functional or pseudogenic. The study aimed to test whether signatures of past pathogen exposure could be identified by cataloging public T cell receptors. The T cell repertoires of 670 or so subjects were profiled by immunosequencing and related to cytomegalovirus serostatus. Every repertoire in the discovery cohort had been generated on one and the same sequencing platform. A few DR-DQ haplotypes were handled as single units for association and clustering because linkage in the cohort was strong. Among 398 genotyped donors of the cohort, an average of 235,054 unique TCR beta nucleotide sequences were sequenced per donor, around 18% of them non-productive. Class I and class II HLA loci were covered by the typing at four-digit resolution. A later analysis re-examined previously published TCR beta repertoires from roughly 720 donors and added high-resolution HLA genotyping to investigate patterns of TCR occurrence. Among the roughly 390 genotyped donors, around 81% belonged to the genetic ancestry cluster associated with self-reported Caucasian donors. Genome-wide SNP genotypes for about 65% of the 666 donors were used in a later genetic analysis, which treated that subset as a discovery cohort. Around 300 gigabases of sequencing data and approximately 80 million unique TCR sequences were included in an early release covering roughly 600 HLA-typed donors. Rather than using new phenotypic data, the later analysis identified candidate immune exposures from TCR beta sequences and from how often those sequences occurred across donors.

Libraries were prepared through the immunoSEQ multiplex PCR assay. A mixture of 60 forward primers for TCR Vbeta segments and 13 reverse primers for TCR Jbeta segments was used in the multiplex PCR. The CDR3 region of rearranged TCR beta genes was amplified from genomic DNA with a multiplex PCR assay. The Illumina HiSeq System was used to sequence the amplified TCR beta libraries as 87-base-pair reads. The paper's processing steps were these. Across the 700 or so repertoires, a later analysis counted 78 million or so unique TCR beta chains, about 10 million of which were shared by at least two donors. To remove PCR and sequencing errors, raw reads were error-corrected and collapsed into unique sequences using a nearest-neighbor algorithm that merged closely related sequences. To assign V, D and J gene segments, CDR3 sequences were aligned to IMGT reference sequences. For a sequence to be retained, a match of at least six nucleotides was required to both a V gene segment and a J gene segment. Rearrangements were called productive when the CDR3 lacked stop codons and stayed in frame with V and J; all others were non-productive. CDR3 was defined by IMGT convention, running from the second conserved V-encoded cysteine to the conserved J-encoded phenylalanine. The earlier analysis of approximately 500 of the donors excluded sequences that lacked an unambiguous match to a single V gene segment. In an earlier analysis of around 590 of the donors, a V segment was called functional when productive rearrangements were above 56.7%, and segregating when the standard deviation between donors exceeded 5%. A statistical classification framework was built for diagnosing cytomegalovirus status from the catalog of TCR beta chain sequences. A later analysis assigned V and J genes by comparing TCR nucleotide sequences with IMGT/GENE-DB human TR gene sequences. A later analysis assigned CDR3 sequences and most-parsimonious VDJ recombination scenarios with the TCRdist pipeline. In a later analysis, every TCR beta chain was defined by the combination of its CDR3 amino acid sequence and its V-gene family, and reads without a unique V-gene family were dropped. In a later analysis, approximately 590 highly shared, low-generation-probability nucleotide sequences were removed to address suspected cross-contamination and a sequencing artifact. In a later analysis, a clonal expansion index was calculated for each public chain from normalized within-repertoire ranks of inferred template counts. In a later analysis, generation probabilities were computed with a VDJ recombination model fitted to out-of-frame rearrangements, and the resulting probabilities were checked against IGoR. In a later analysis, hypergeometric tests were used to score TCR-TCR, TCR-HLA and TCR-CMV co-occurrence, with a repertoire-size bias correction applied to TCR pairs. A later analysis estimated false discovery rates by permuting HLA or CMV assignments 20 times. In a later analysis, co-occurring TCRs were grouped using DBSCAN, and TCRdist sequence similarity was added for clustering within HLA-allele-positive subsets. For co-occurrence clustering, repertoires with fewer than 30,000 or more than 120,000 public chains were excluded, along with roughly 5 repertoires with anomalous nucleotide sharing. TCRdb mirrors the immuneACCESS table, restricted to in-frame sequences. Some clones are absent from its copies; in checked studies, under half trace to an unresolved V gene, and the reason for the others is unknown. V, J and clone size reflect that table, while D and trimming were determined from the DNA. The sample table lists some 120,000 clones, 80% of them with a count of one. The biggest ten clones account for roughly 3.5% of the sample.

V is pruned by 5 bases and J by 5 bases, leaving 8 bases of the junction without a gene match. The germline V gene (reference sequence) sets CDR1 to SEHNR and CDR2 to FQNEAQ. The CDR3 covers 15 residues, taking in both the cysteine and the phenylalanine. CDR3 DNA is the only sequence kept; it has 45 bases, read in frame from the first base. General conclusions and limits of the study: According to a later analysis, most CMV-associated TCR beta chains appeared to be HLA-restricted, and the HLA associations seemed to be driven largely by CMV exposure. A cluster of highly shared sequence variants was judged likely to be a technical artifact of the sequencing pipeline. The study gave a list of under 200 TCR beta chains associated with cytomegalovirus. The classifier was reported to diagnose cytomegalovirus status with high specificity and sensitivity in both the original cohort and the validation cohort. A few of the identified cytomegalovirus-associated TCR beta chains were confirmed in vitro to be specific for cytomegalovirus antigens. Specific HLA alleles were associated with roughly 17,000 TCR beta sequences at a false discovery rate of 0.05 in a later analysis. A further reported finding was that TCR beta sequences accurately predicted the HLA-A and HLA-B alleles for most subjects in the first cohort. Broadly in line with IMGT annotations, most TCR beta V segments showed up in productive rearrangements about 87% or about 30% of the time in an earlier analysis of 587 of the donors. Because HLA typing was missing for some donors at each locus, association tests included only the typed subset. In a later analysis, HLA-associated TCR beta chains showed more clonal expansion and lower generation probabilities than non-associated chains that were equally common. Because the 87-base-pair reads could not distinguish some IMGT-functional V segments, including TRBV6-2 and TRBV6-3, those segments were excluded. An association between a missense DCLRE1C variant and V-gene and J-gene trimming of TCR beta chains was found in a later genetic analysis and replicated in an independent cohort. In a later analysis, the rate of TCR association differed among HLA loci, with DRB1 alleles having the most associated TCRs and HLA-C alleles having the fewest. Linkage disequilibrium might explain the correlated functional status among segregating V segments, but an unknown experimental factor could not be ruled out. For the cohort, immune exposure information was limited to CMV serostatus. Most TCR sequences were observed very rarely across donors, whereas some public TCRs were present in many individuals. When HLA alleles, especially DR and DQ, strongly co-occurred, TCR associations were difficult to assign to individual alleles. Because counts were too low, around 17 rarely observed V segments, including chromosome 9 orphons, were left out of the earlier analysis of some 640 of the donors. The cohort was sequenced for TCR beta chains only, and without alpha or paired-chain data the features that could be detected were limited. According to a later genetic analysis, donors in an Asian-associated ancestry cluster had fewer N-insertions in productive TCRs than the approximately 700-donor mean. According to a later analysis, parvovirus B19, influenza, CMV and Epstein-Barr virus appeared linked to several top co-occurrence clusters. It was suggested by the authors that the approach could potentially be generalized to other disease states and immunological phenotypes. Roughly uniform sequencing depth across donors was assumed in presence/absence analyses, although this assumption may not hold.

This clone was seen a few times. Its target antigen remains unknown. One base away there is no much larger clone; base qualities are not given. The cohort comprised some 730 healthy bone marrow donors. At the time of sampling, all cohort members were nominally healthy, though unrecorded immune exposures were likely present. The donor tested CMV seronegative and was one of the 352 seronegative cohort members. A peripheral blood sample was collected from each donor, and TCR beta sequencing was performed on peripheral blood mononuclear cells. Genomic DNA extraction from the blood cell samples was performed with the Qiagen DNeasy Blood Extraction Kit.

The origin of this receptor is a male donor in good health and CMV-seronegative. The source material was PBMCs. The chain uses TRBV7-9 and TRBJ2-3; 9 of the junction bases match TRBD2. The sequenced DNA: TGTGCCAGCAGCGCTTTAGCGGGAGTCCAAGATACGCAGTATTTT. This sequence encodes CASSALAGVQDTQYF. Reference TRBV7-9 and TRBJ2-3 proteins supply the regions before and after the CDR3; the full variable domain is: DTGVSQNPRHKITKRGQNVTFRCDPISEHNRLYWYRQTLGQGPEFLTYFQNEAQLEKSRLLSDRFSAERPKGSFSTLEIQRTEQGDSAMYLCASSALAGVQDTQYFGPGTRLTVL.